The present T cell receptor (beta chain) was sequenced within a study of CD8 T cells in ankylosing spondylitis. General study points: A TCR beta motif of 7 to 9 highly homologous variants seemed to mark ankylosing spondylitis blood. Disease-linked clones proved CD8+ and comparatively uncommon in peripheral blood. Enrichment of disease-linked clones was reportedly significant in matched ankylosing spondylitis synovial fluid.

Quantitative 5'-RACE with molecular barcodes generated TCR beta libraries. In TCRdb, the 5' RACE reads were re-called with MiXCR into one record per CDR3 protein. The sample lists about 160,000 distinct CDR3 sequences, 9.8% seen once, with approximately 15% in the top ten. This clonotype was detected only a few times. The antigen is unknown. From germline, CDR1 is MNHEY and CDR2 SVGEGT. V lost 6 bases, J lost 6 bases, and 10 bases stayed unmatched. The CDR3 is 14 residues long. The origin of this receptor is a female donor with ankylosing spondylitis or in good health (not recorded which). Material for sequencing was blood, either unsorted or a sorted T cell fraction (not recorded which). V is TRBV6-2 or TRBV6-3 and J is TRBJ2-7; TRBD2 agrees at 8 bases. The CDR3 DNA is TGTGCCAGCAGCGCCGGGACTAGTCAGCTCGAGCAGTACTTC. Amino acids: CASSAGTSQLEQYF.